The clone carrying this T cell receptor beta chain was picked up many times. Germline loops: CDR1 SGHRS, CDR2 YFSETQ. V lost 3 bases, J lost 1 base, and 12 bases lay in between. The CDR3 loop spans 15 amino acids. This entry is derived from a study of T cells in Graves' hyperthyroidism and ophthalmopathy. Study information: Blood was drawn when the patient was first diagnosed and still untreated.

From RNA transcripts, TCR beta CDR3 regions were amplified. The study used the HTBI primer set for a first-round RT-PCR of the TCR CDR3. TCRdb ran MiXCR on the multiplex PCR reads and lists one entry per CDR3 protein. The profile covers hundreds of thousands of distinct CDR3 sequences, with about 14% appearing a single time and 13% taken by the ten largest. This TCR came from a young man with Graves' ophthalmopathy. The gene calls are TRBV5-1 and TRBJ2-3, with a possible D match to TRBD1 (6 bases). The material sequenced was blood. DNA for the CDR3: TGCGCCAGCAGCTATTGGGACATGCGCACAGATACGCAGTATTTT. It codes for CASSYWDMRTDTQYF.